The clone carrying this T cell receptor beta chain was observed a few times. The germline CDR1 and CDR2 sequences are MDHEN and SYDVKM. The ends were cut back, 3 bases at V and 9 bases at J, with 12 bases in the middle. The length of the CDR3 is 14 residues. These data come from a study of human T cells and chemical hapten exposure. TCRdb reanalysed the RACE reads using MiXCR and keeps one entry per CDR3 protein. The sample consists of around 360,000 distinct CDR3 sequences, over 6% of them appearing once. Indicated time point: patch test 2, 6 weeks after DPC sensitization. Described treatment: therapeutic diphenylcyclopropenone sensitization with weekly scalp DPC.

Specimen: whole blood, collected in connection with sensitization to the hapten diphenylcyclopropenone (DPC). The sequence was collected from a woman aged 18-29 years with alopecia areata. Some clones in this sample may be carry-over from other donors' samples. V gene TRBV28 combines with J gene TRBJ2-6; D may be TRBD1 (5 bases). This CDR3 is CASSLLSGFNVLTF. The DNA for the CDR3 is TGTGCCAGCAGTTTGTTGTCAGGGTTCAACGTCCTGACTTTC. The variable domain in full, completed from reference TRBV28 and TRBJ2-6, reads DVKVTQSSRYLVKRTGEKVFLECVQDMDHENMFWYRQDPGLGLRLIYFSYDVKMKEKGDIPEGYSVSREKKERFSLILESASTNQTSMYLCASSLLSGFNVLTFGAGSRLTVL.